This TCR beta chain originates from a study of PD-1 blockade in classical Hodgkin lymphoma. Across the whole study: Patients were dosed intravenously with nivolumab at 3 mg/kg every 2 weeks. Notes on the study in general: The diversity seen at baseline in complete responders resembled that of newly diagnosed patients. Although disease activity or prior therapy may be involved, causes of the repertoire differences remain undefined. Reports indicated that newly diagnosed patients had lower baseline TCR diversity than healthy donors did.

CDR1 is SGHDN and CDR2 is FVKESK in the germline V gene. V lost 5 bases and J 5 bases, leaving 10 bases between the germline ends. CDR3 length: 12 amino acids. Here immunoSEQ multiplex PCR was the method, and the copy in TCRdb shows in-frame clones only, minus some. Of about 31,000 clones in the sample, 81% were seen once. Time point of the sample: cycle 4 day 1 (C4D1), after less than 7 weeks of nivolumab. Every patient experienced relapse after autologous stem cell transplantation, and brentuximab vedotin exposure varied. With regard to this clone: What it binds is unknown.

The receptor comes from a human donor with classical Hodgkin lymphoma. The specimen was peripheral blood mononuclear cells (PBMCs), collected before the fourth cycle of nivolumab. This sequence joins TRBV14 and TRBJ2-7; the D is unclear. Here the CDR3 DNA reads TGTGCCAGCAGCTATAGACCCCACGAGCAGTACTTC. This translates into CASSYRPHEQYF.